The 21 T cell receptor beta chains below were found in one sample sequenced in a study of glioma-infiltrating T cells listed by TCRdb under 2016. The sequencer was an Illumina MiSeq. The iRepertoire nested amplicon-rescue multiplex PCR (arm-PCR) platform was used to amplify TCR alpha and beta CDR3 regions from RNA. Using fastp trimming at Q25 and MiXCR clonotype assembly, TCRdb reanalyzed the public sequencing data and kept in-frame beta chains. A single entry per CDR3 protein holds the most common genes and DNA from its merged rows. Present in this sample are 90,000 or so distinct CDR3 sequences, roughly 37% of which were seen just once. Roughly two fifths of the sample is in the top ten clones. The sample comprised glioma tissue, nonneoplastic brain tissue, or PBMCs (not recorded which). The receptors here all came from a human donor with low-grade glioma or glioblastoma, undergoing nonglioma brain surgery, or in good health (not recorded which).

This clonotype has at least ten counts. The chain links TRBV19 to TRBJ1-1, with 12 positions matching TRBD1. This CDR3 has 14 amino acids. The germline gives CDR1 LNHDA, CDR2 SQIVND (reference sequence). Trimming at V came to 8 bases and at J to 4 bases, leaving 5 bases not matched to a gene. This chain's CDR3 is CASGGGQGATEAFF. The CDR3 nucleotides read TGTGCCAGTGGTGGGGGACAGGGGGCCACTGAAGCTTTCTTT.

V usage is TRBV6-1 and J usage is TRBJ1-2, with 8 bases identical to TRBD1. Trimming cost V 0 bases and J 8 bases; bases outside gene matches: 5. This CDR3 is 14 amino acids long. Germline V lookup: CDR1 MNHNS, CDR2 SASEGT. CDR3 sequence: CASSEAGQDDGYTF. In DNA, the CDR3 is TGTGCCAGCAGTGAAGCGGGACAGGACGACGGCTACACCTTC.

The chain recombines TRBV29-1 with TRBJ2-1; TRBD2 matches at 8 bases. With 3 bases clipped from V and 0 bases from J, the junction kept 4 bases outside the gene matches. From germline, CDR1 is SQVTM and CDR2 ANQGSEA. The CDR3 length is 15 residues. The CDR3 DNA is TGCAGCGTTGACGGGAGCGGGAGCTCCTACAATGAGCAGTTCTTC. Translation gives CSVDGSGSSYNEQFF.

This clonotype was seen ten or more times. This chain joins TRBV2 and TRBJ1-2; D remains unclear. In germline, CDR1 is SNHLY, CDR2 FYNNEI. The ends were cut back, 6 bases at V and 2 bases at J, with 16 bases in the middle. This CDR3 is built from 15 residues. CDR3 region: CASRPTLTLNYGYTF. Here the CDR3 DNA reads TGTGCCAGCAGGCCTACATTAACCCTAAACTATGGCTACACCTTC. Full variable domain (rest looked up from reference TRBV2 and TRBJ1-2): EPEVTQTPSHQVTQMGQEVILRCVPISNHLYFYWYRQILGQKVEFLVSFYNNEISEKSEIFDDQFSVERPDGSNFTLKIRSTKLEDSAMYFCASRPTLTLNYGYTFGSGTRLTVV.

The J gene is TRBJ2-7, the V gene TRBV6-1; D is uncertain. The germline V gene encodes CDR1 MNHNS and CDR2 SASEGT. The CDR3 contains 17 residues. Trimming took off 6 bases at V and 0 bases at J, with 21 bases between the two ends. The CDR3 region is CASSPLGWAGISYEQYF. The CDR3 coding sequence is TGTGCCAGCAGCCCCTTGGGCTGGGCAGGCATCTCCTACGAGCAGTACTTC.

In this sample, this clonotype turned up once. A junction boundary mismatches the germline segment, possibly from a read error. V and J are TRBV4-1 and TRBJ2-1, with 9 positions matching TRBD2. The CDR3 length is 14 residues. The germline V gene encodes CDR1 MGHRA and CDR2 YSYEKL. For the CDR3, the DNA is TGCTCCCTCAGCCAAGCGGGAGGCTACACTGAGCCGTTCTTC. The encoded protein is CSLSQAGGYTEPFF.

A remark on this clonotype: The CDR3 ends on some other residue instead of the conserved phenylalanine or tryptophan, so this is likely a read error. V and J are TRBV12-3 or TRBV12-4 and TRBJ2-3, with 7 bases lining up with TRBD2. V dropped 1 base and J dropped 5; count of bases not matched to a gene: 6. The CDR3 sequence is 15 residues long. The CDR3 loop is CASSLDSGMRDTQYL. The CDR3 DNA is TGTGCCAGCAGTTTAGACAGCGGGATGAGAGATACGCAGTATCTC.

Of note for this clonotype: The conserved final phenylalanine or tryptophan is absent from the CDR3, which likely points to a read error. Because the CDR3's place on the DNA is in doubt, the DNA is left out and the CDR3 is given as listed by TCRdb. The V gene is TRBV2, the J gene TRBJ1-5; no check of the table's D call, TRBD1, against the DNA was made. Germline V gives CDR1 SNHLY, CDR2 FYNNEI. The CDR3 has 12 amino acids, counting both end residues. CDR3 sequence reads: CASRGTVQPQQL.

This clonotype was seen more than once but under ten times. The rearrangement links TRBV5-5 to TRBJ1-1; D unclear. V was pared by 4 bases and J by 9 bases, with 13 bases between. Germline V gene data show CDR1 as SGHKS and CDR2 as YYEKEE (reference sequence). The CDR3 runs 12 residues. The CDR3 spells CASSPEVPKAFF. The CDR3 coding sequence is TGTGCCAGCAGCCCAGAGGTGCCTAAAGCTTTCTTT.

On this clonotype itself: This may arise from a read error, as a much more abundant clone is one base away. CDR3 loop: CASSLAYGTSDTGELFF. CDR3 sequence (DNA): TGTGCCAGCAGCTTAGCGTACGGGACTAGCGACACCGGGGAGCTGTTTTTT. The chain links TRBV7-9 to TRBJ2-2, with 10 bases aligning to TRBD2. Germline assignment: CDR1 SEHNR and CDR2 FQNEAQ (reference sequence). The CDR3 covers 17 residues. Trimming at V came to 0 bases and at J to 3 bases, leaving 4 bases not matched to a gene.

This clonotype was counted ten times or more. The chain couples TRBV6-1 to TRBJ1-5; no clear D. This CDR3 contains 16 residues. The V gene lost 6 bases and the J gene lost 6 bases, with 21 bases spanning the gap. Germline lookup yields CDR1 MNHNS and CDR2 SASEGT. The CDR3 loop is CASRQRQTATFQPQHF. CDR3 nucleotide sequence: TGTGCCAGCAGGCAACGTCAAACAGCGACGTTTCAGCCCCAGCATTTT.

This clonotype was picked up one time. The chain is built from TRBV15 and TRBJ1-2; tentative D call: TRBD1 (5 bases). Trimming shortened V by 0 bases and J by 5 bases, and 10 bases separated the two germline ends. Germline lookup yields CDR1 LNHNV and CDR2 YYDKDF (reference sequence). The CDR3 contains 14 residues. The CDR3 is CATSREEGIYGYTF. The CDR3 DNA sequence: TGTGCCACCAGCAGAGAGGAGGGGATTTATGGCTACACCTTC.

This clonotype was detected many times. The chain joins TRBV5-1 to TRBJ1-2; D is uncertain. CDR1 is SGHRS, CDR2 YFSETQ, per germline. The V end lost 0 bases, the J end lost 4 bases, and 7 bases lay between the germline ends. The CDR3 is 13 residues long. The DNA of the CDR3 is TGCGCCAGCAGCTTGGAGGCAGCCTATGGCTACACCTTC. Translated: CASSLEAAYGYTF.

At least ten counts were recorded for this clonotype. The rearrangement uses TRBV19 and TRBJ1-2; D not resolved. Trimming removed 1 base from V and 5 bases from J, with 11 bases in between. Looked up from germline, CDR1 is LNHDA and CDR2 is SQIVND (reference sequence). This CDR3 has 14 residues. CDR3 DNA: TGTGCCAGTAGTATAGGGACGGACGATTATGGCTACACCTTC. It translates to CASSIGTDDYGYTF.

This chain joins TRBV9 and TRBJ2-7; D assignment may be TRBD1 or TRBD2 (6 bases each). The germline V gene encodes CDR1 SGDLS and CDR2 YYNGEE. The CDR3 extends over 15 amino acids. Trimming removed 0 bases at V and 4 bases at J, with 14 bases between. The CDR3 DNA reads TGTGCCAGCAGCGTAGGGTCCCAGGGGAGGTACGAGCAGTACTTC. Residues: CASSVGSQGRYEQYF.

The V call is TRBV13, the J call TRBJ1-5; D might be TRBD1 (5 bases). This CDR3 is built from 19 residues. The germline V gene has CDR1 PRHDT and CDR2 FYEKMQ (reference sequence). Trimming removed 4 bases at V and 4 bases at J, with 26 bases between. CDR3 sequence (DNA): TGTGCCAGCAGCTCCTCGACAGCCGAAGATACGCAGTATAATCAGCCCCAGCATTTT. This sequence encodes CASSSSTAEDTQYNQPQHF.

Many counts were recorded for this clonotype. V usage is TRBV29-1 and J usage is TRBJ1-5; 7 nucleotides match TRBD1. Germline V lookup: CDR1 SQVTM, CDR2 ANQGSEA. The CDR3 runs 12 residues. The ends lost 6 bases at V and 3 bases at J; junction bases unmatched: 2. The CDR3 DNA reads as TGCAGCGTCGGGACAGTCAATCAGCCCCAGCATTTT. Translated, it gives CSVGTVNQPQHF.

This clonotype was picked up many times. The V gene is TRBV2, the J gene TRBJ1-5; weak D call: TRBD1 (5 bases). Per the germline V gene, CDR1 is SNHLY and CDR2 is FYNNEI. Trimming cost V 8 bases and J 1 base, with 15 bases left between them. This CDR3 comprises 15 residues. The CDR3 DNA reads TGTGCCAGCGGTTTATCCGCAGGGAGCAATCAGCCCCAGCATTTT. Its protein is CASGLSAGSNQPQHF.

This clonotype appeared many times. The chain has TRBV12-3 or TRBV12-4 and TRBJ2-4; possibly TRBD1 or TRBD2 for D (5 bases each). V dropped 6 bases and J dropped 6 bases, with 15 bases sitting between them. The CDR3 runs 14 residues. The CDR3: CASRSQEAGNIQYF. For the CDR3, the DNA is TGTGCCAGCAGGTCACAGGAGGCCGGAAACATTCAGTACTTC.

This chain joins TRBV6-5 and TRBJ2-7, with a possible D match to TRBD1 (5 bases). CDR3 length equals 15 residues. The germline gives CDR1 MNHEY, CDR2 SVGAGI. Trimming took off 6 bases at V and 7 bases at J, with 22 bases between the two ends. The CDR3, as DNA: TGTGCCAGCAGCCGCAGGCGGACATCCAACAATGAGCAGTACTTC. Encoded protein: CASSRRRTSNNEQYF.

Turning to this clonotype: The CDR3 ends on some other residue instead of the conserved phenylalanine or tryptophan, so this is likely a read error. The gene calls are TRBV24-1 and TRBJ2-1; D possibly corresponds to TRBD2 (6 bases). Germline-derived CDR1 and CDR2 are KGHDR and SFDVKD. CDR3 length: 13 residues. For the CDR3, the DNA is TGTGCCACCAATGATCCTGGGTGGGGAGGACAGTTCCTC. Translation: CATNDPGWGGQFL.